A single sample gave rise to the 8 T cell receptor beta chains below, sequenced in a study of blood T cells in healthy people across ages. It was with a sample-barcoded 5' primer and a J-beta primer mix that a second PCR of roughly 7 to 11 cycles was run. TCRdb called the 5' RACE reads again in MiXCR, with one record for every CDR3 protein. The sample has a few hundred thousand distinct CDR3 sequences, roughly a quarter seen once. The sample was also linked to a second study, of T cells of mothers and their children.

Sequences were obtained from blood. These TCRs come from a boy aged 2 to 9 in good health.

The DNA for the CDR3 is TGTGCCAGCAGCCAAGATGAGATCCGGAAGGTTGACGGGGAGCTGTTTTTT. Protein: CASSQDEIRKVDGELFF. The J gene is TRBJ2-2, the V gene TRBV14; no clear D gene. V was shortened by 0 bases and J by 7 bases, with 18 bases between the two germline ends. The length of the CDR3 is 17 residues. Germline V gene sequence: CDR1 SGHDN, CDR2 FVKESK. The full variable domain, rest sourced from reference TRBV14 and TRBJ2-2, is EAGVTQFPSHSVIEKGQTVTLRCDPISGHDNLYWYRRVMGKEIKFLLHFVKESKQDESGMPNNRFLAERTGGTYSTLKVQPAELEDSGVYFCASSQDEIRKVDGELFFGEGSRLTVL.

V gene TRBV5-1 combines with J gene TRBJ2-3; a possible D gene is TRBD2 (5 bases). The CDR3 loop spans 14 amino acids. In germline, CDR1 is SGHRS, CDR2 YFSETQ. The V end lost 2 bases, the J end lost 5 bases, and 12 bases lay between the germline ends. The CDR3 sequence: CASSFGRGIDTQYF. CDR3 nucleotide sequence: TGCGCCAGCAGCTTTGGGAGAGGGATAGATACGCAGTATTTT.

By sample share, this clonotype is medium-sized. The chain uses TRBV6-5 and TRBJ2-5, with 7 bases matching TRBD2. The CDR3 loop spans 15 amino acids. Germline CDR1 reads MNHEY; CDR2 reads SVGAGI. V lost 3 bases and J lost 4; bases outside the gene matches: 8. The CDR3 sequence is CASSYSSGGGETQYF. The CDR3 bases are TGTGCCAGCAGTTATTCCTCGGGGGGTGGAGAGACCCAGTACTTC.

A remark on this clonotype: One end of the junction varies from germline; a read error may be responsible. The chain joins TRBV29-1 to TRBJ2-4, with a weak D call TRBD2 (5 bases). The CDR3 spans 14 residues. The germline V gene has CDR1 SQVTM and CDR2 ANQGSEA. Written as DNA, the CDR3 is TGCAGCGTTGGTGGCGTCCTAGCCAAACACATTCAGTACTTC. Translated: CSVGGVLAKHIQYF.

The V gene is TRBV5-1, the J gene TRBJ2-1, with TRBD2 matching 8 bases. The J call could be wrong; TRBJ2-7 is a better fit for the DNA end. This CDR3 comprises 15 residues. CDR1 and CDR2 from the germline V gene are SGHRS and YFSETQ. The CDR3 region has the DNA TGCGCCAGCAGCTTGGGTGACGGGAGGGCCCACGAGCAGTACTTC. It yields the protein CASSLGDGRAHEQYF.

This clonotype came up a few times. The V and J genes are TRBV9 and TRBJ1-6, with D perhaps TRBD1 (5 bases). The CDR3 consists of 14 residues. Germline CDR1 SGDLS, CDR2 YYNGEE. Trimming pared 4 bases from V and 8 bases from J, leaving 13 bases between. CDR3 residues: CASSSQEGYSPLHF. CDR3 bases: TGTGCCAGCAGCTCCCAAGAGGGGTATTCACCCCTCCACTTT.

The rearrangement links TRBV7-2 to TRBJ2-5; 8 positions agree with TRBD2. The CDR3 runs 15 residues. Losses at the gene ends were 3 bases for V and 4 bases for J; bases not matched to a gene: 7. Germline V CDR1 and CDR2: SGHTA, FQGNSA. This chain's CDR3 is CASSFSPTSGETQYF. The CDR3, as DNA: TGTGCCAGCAGCTTTAGCCCCACTAGCGGAGAGACCCAGTACTTC.

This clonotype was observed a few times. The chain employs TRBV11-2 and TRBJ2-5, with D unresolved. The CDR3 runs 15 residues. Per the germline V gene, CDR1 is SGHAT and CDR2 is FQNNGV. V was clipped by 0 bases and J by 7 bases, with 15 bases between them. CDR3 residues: CASSLDGLDSGTQYF. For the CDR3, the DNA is TGTGCCAGCAGCTTAGATGGTCTCGATTCGGGGACCCAGTACTTC.